Below, 23 T cell receptor beta chains from the same sample are listed, as sequenced in a study of PD-1 blockade in mismatch repair-deficient tumors. The table came from immunoSEQ multiplex PCR; TCRdb's copy has only in-frame clones and leaves some out. The sample holds 76,000 or so clones, approximately 78% seen once. The sample here was peripheral blood, taken 44 weeks after starting pembrolizumab. Every receptor here comes from an adult with mismatch repair-deficient cancer.

The J gene is TRBJ1-4, the V gene TRBV9; TRBD1 might be the D (5 bases). The V end lost 2 bases, the J end lost 4 bases, and 12 bases lay between the germline ends. Per the germline V gene, CDR1 is SGDLS and CDR2 is YYNGEE. This CDR3 region has 15 residues. The CDR3 bases are TGTGCCAGCAGCGTTTCCCAGGGAAATAATGAAAAACTGTTTTTT. The encoded protein is CASSVSQGNNEKLFF.

The chain recombines TRBV27 with TRBJ2-1; D is undetermined. The CDR3 has 14 residues. Germline V gene lookup returns CDR1 MNHEY and CDR2 SMNVEV (reference sequence). V lost 0 bases and J 3 bases, leaving 6 bases between the germline ends. CDR3 nucleotide sequence: TGTGCCAGCAGTTTATCGGATTACTACAATGAGCAGTTCTTC. The encoded protein is CASSLSDYYNEQFF.

The chain carries TRBV6-1 and TRBJ2-6; 14 bases match TRBD2. The CDR3 covers 18 residues. Per the germline V gene, CDR1 is MNHNS and CDR2 is SASEGT. V gave up 4 bases and J gave up 2 bases; unmatched junction bases: 4. In DNA form, the CDR3 reads TGTGCCAGCAGTGGACTAGCGGGAGGGCCGACTGGGGCCAACGTCCTGACTTTC. This encodes CASSGLAGGPTGANVLTF.

The chain has TRBV7-2 and TRBJ2-1; TRBD2 matches 9 bases. V shed 1 base, J shed 6 bases, and the junction held 7 bases outside the gene matches. The germline gives CDR1 SGHTA, CDR2 FQGNSA. This CDR3 is built from 16 residues. CDR3 nucleotide sequence: TGTGCCAGCAGCTTAGTTTTTGCGGGAGGGCTCAATGAGCAGTTCTTC. Translation: CASSLVFAGGLNEQFF.

This chain joins TRBV30 and TRBJ1-5, with D tentatively TRBD1 (5 bases). Trimming left V 5 bases short and J 2 bases short, with 7 bases between. The CDR3 sequence is 12 residues long. Looked up from germline, CDR1 is GTSNPN and CDR2 is SVGIG (reference sequence). The CDR3 sequence is CAWGRGNQPQHF. The CDR3 DNA is TGTGCCTGGGGCAGGGGCAATCAGCCCCAGCATTTT.

There are a few counts of this clone. The chain is built from TRBV6-5 and TRBJ1-2; D possibly corresponds to TRBD1 (5 bases). V was pared by 5 bases and J by 8 bases, with 12 bases between. CDR1 is MNHEY, CDR2 SVGAGI, per germline. This CDR3 region has 12 residues. This CDR3 reads CASSPGAKGYTF. The DNA of the CDR3 is TGTGCCAGCAGTCCCGGGGCCAAAGGCTACACCTTC.

J is TRBJ2-7 and V is TRBV27, with D hard to call. This CDR3 has 14 residues. V lost 2 bases to trimming and J lost 3 bases, with 11 bases between them. The germline CDR1 and CDR2 sequences are MNHEY and SMNVEV (reference sequence). CDR3 in amino acids: CASSLGPLGYEQYF. CDR3 coding DNA: TGTGCCAGCAGTTTAGGTCCTTTAGGCTACGAGCAGTACTTC.

For this clone: This sample includes further DNA sequences coding for the same CDR3. The J gene is TRBJ1-2, the V gene TRBV2, with D possibly matching TRBD1 (5 bases). The CDR3 is made up of 12 amino acids. CDR1 is SNHLY and CDR2 is FYNNEI in the germline V gene. V was cut by 4 bases and J by 2 bases, with 5 bases left in between. CDR3: CASSGDNYGYTF. As DNA, the CDR3 is TGTGCCAGCAGTGGGGACAACTATGGCTACACCTTC. Full variable domain (rest looked up from reference TRBV2 and TRBJ1-2): EPEVTQTPSHQVTQMGQEVILRCVPISNHLYFYWYRQILGQKVEFLVSFYNNEISEKSEIFDDQFSVERPDGSNFTLKIRSTKLEDSAMYFCASSGDNYGYTFGSGTRLTVV.

The chain has TRBV5-6 and TRBJ2-7; TRBD2 matches 12 bases. CDR3 length: 15 amino acids. The germline V gene encodes CDR1 SGHDT and CDR2 YYEEEE. Unmatched junction bases numbered 7, after V lost 5 bases and J lost 4 bases. The CDR3 spells CASRDLAGGVYEQYF. The CDR3 DNA reads as TGTGCCAGCAGGGACCTAGCGGGAGGGGTATACGAGCAGTACTTC.

This clone appeared a few times. The chain carries TRBV7-9 and TRBJ1-2; 12 positions agree with TRBD1. The germline CDR1 and CDR2 sequences are SEHNR and FQNEAQ (reference sequence). The CDR3 runs 15 residues. After removal of 4 bases from V and 5 bases from J, the junction contained 5 bases not matched to a gene. The chain's CDR3 is CASSWGQGAFYGYTF. CDR3 in DNA: TGTGCCAGCAGCTGGGGACAGGGGGCATTTTATGGCTACACCTTC. The variable domain in full, with the rest retrieved from reference TRBV7-9 and TRBJ1-2, is DTGVSQNPRHKITKRGQNVTFRCDPISEHNRLYWYRQTLGQGPEFLTYFQNEAQLEKSRLLSDRFSAERPKGSFSTLEIQRTEQGDSAMYLCASSWGQGAFYGYTFGSGTRLTVV.

The chain joins TRBV15 to TRBJ1-5; a weak D match, TRBD1 (5 bases). The CDR3 is made up of 15 amino acids. The V gene's germline CDR1 is LNHNV and CDR2 YYDKDF (reference sequence). The germline V and J ends were trimmed by 3 bases and 12 bases, with 21 bases remaining between them. DNA for the CDR3: TGTGCCACCAGCAGGGCACTCCAGGCGTTTCAGGGCCAGCATTTT. It translates to CATSRALQAFQGQHF.

The rearrangement joins TRBV2 to TRBJ1-1; TRBD1 aligns across 10 bases. This CDR3 is 15 amino acids long. The V and J ends lost 6 bases and 4 bases, in that order; junction bases with no gene match: 8. CDR1 and CDR2 from the germline V gene are SNHLY and FYNNEI. CDR3 bases: TGTGCCAGCAGAAAGGACAGGGGGGCGAGCACTGAAGCTTTCTTT. Translating it yields CASRKDRGASTEAFF.

This clone was counted a single time. The chain employs TRBV6-6 and TRBJ2-4; D possibly uses TRBD1 or TRBD2 (6 bases each). Germline values: CDR1 MNHNY, CDR2 SVGAGI (reference sequence). The CDR3 covers 15 residues. V was shortened by 8 bases and J by 5 bases, with 19 bases between the two germline ends. The CDR3 DNA follows: TGTGCCAGCGGTGCCCAACAGGGAGGACAAAACATTCAGTACTTC. Its protein product is CASGAQQGGQNIQYF.

This clone has just a few counts. V usage is TRBV7-9 and J usage is TRBJ1-2; D gene uncertain. This CDR3 spans 12 amino acids. From germline, CDR1 is SEHNR and CDR2 FQNEAQ (reference sequence). The V end lost 0 bases, the J end lost 5 bases, and 4 bases lay between the germline ends. The CDR3 is CASSLARYGYTF. CDR3 DNA sequence: TGTGCCAGCAGCTTAGCACGATATGGCTACACCTTC.

Regarding this clone: Other nucleotide sequences from this sample produce the same CDR3. The rearrangement joins TRBV14 to TRBJ2-2; D possibly corresponds to TRBD2 (5 bases). Germline V gene lookup returns CDR1 SGHDN and CDR2 FVKESK. V was cut by 0 bases and J by 4 bases, with 6 bases left in between. CDR3 length: 14 residues. CDR3 in DNA: TGTGCCAGCAGCCAAGAAGGGAGCACCGGGGAGCTGTTTTTT. As protein: CASSQEGSTGELFF.

The rearrangement joins TRBV2 to TRBJ1-5, with D uncertain. V shed 0 bases and J shed 8 bases, with 14 bases lying between them. Looked up from germline, CDR1 is SNHLY and CDR2 is FYNNEI. The CDR3 runs to 15 residues. CDR3 in amino acids: CASSEARTTIEPQHF. The CDR3 coding sequence is TGTGCCAGCAGTGAAGCTAGGACTACAATCGAGCCCCAGCATTTT.

The chain is built from TRBV7-9 and TRBJ2-7, with a weak D call TRBD1 (6 bases). The ends were cut back, 9 bases at V and 2 bases at J, with 23 bases in the middle. The CDR3 has 16 amino acids. Germline V CDR1 and CDR2: SEHNR, FQNEAQ (reference sequence). DNA for the CDR3: TGTGCCAGTACGGACCGATCCGGACAGCGCGCCTACGAGCAGTACTTC. Amino acids: CASTDRSGQRAYEQYF.

The J gene is TRBJ2-1, the V gene TRBV19; the match to TRBD2 covers 10 bases. CDR3 length: 16 residues. CDR1 is LNHDA and CDR2 is SQIVND in the germline V gene (reference sequence). With 4 bases clipped from V and 2 bases from J, the junction kept 5 bases outside the gene matches. CDR3 loop: CASSTSSGRAYNEQFF. In DNA form, the CDR3 reads TGTGCCAGTAGTACCTCTAGCGGGAGAGCCTACAATGAGCAGTTCTTC. The full variable domain, completed using reference TRBV19 and TRBJ2-1, is DGGITQSPKYLFRKEGQNVTLSCEQNLNHDAMYWYRQDPGQGLRLIYYSQIVNDFQKGDIAEGYSVSREKKESFPLTVTSAQKNPTAFYLCASSTSSGRAYNEQFFGPGTRLTVL.

The chain recombines TRBV7-6 with TRBJ2-2; 7 nucleotides line up with TRBD2. Trimming removed 1 base from V and 7 bases from J; junction bases left unmatched: 6. Germline V gives CDR1 SGHVS, CDR2 FNYEAQ. The CDR3 contains 15 residues. As DNA, the CDR3 is TGTGCCAGCAGCTTAGAGGGAGGGTTCAGCGGGGAGCTGTTTTTT. Its protein is CASSLEGGFSGELFF. The whole variable domain, filled in from reference TRBV7-6 and TRBJ2-2, reads GAGVSQSPRYKVTKRGQDVALRCDPISGHVSLYWYRQALGQGPEFLTYFNYEAQQDKSGLPNDRFSAERPEGSISTLTIQRTEQRDSAMYRCASSLEGGFSGELFFGEGSRLTVL.

This chain links TRBV29-1 with TRBJ2-3; D gene unclear. This CDR3 contains 17 residues. V was clipped by 1 base and J by 0 bases, with 17 bases between them. CDR1 SQVTM and CDR2 ANQGSEA come from the germline V gene. The CDR3 DNA reads as TGCAGCGTTGAAGGTCTGTTAGGCGTAACTAGCACAGATACGCAGTATTTT. Translated: CSVEGLLGVTSTDTQYF.

The chain carries TRBV10-2 and TRBJ2-1, with 7 bases identical to TRBD2. Germline CDR1 reads WSHSY; CDR2 reads SAAADI. With 0 bases clipped from V and 9 bases from J, the junction kept 14 bases outside the gene matches. The CDR3 loop spans 17 amino acids. CDR3 sequence reads: CASSESRSGGGEVEQFF. CDR3 sequence (DNA): TGCGCCAGCAGTGAGTCAAGGTCTGGCGGGGGAGAGGTTGAGCAGTTCTTC.

The chain employs TRBV6-6 and TRBJ2-5, with a tentative D call TRBD1 (5 bases). Trimming took off 2 bases at V and 3 bases at J, with 13 bases between the two ends. The CDR3 covers 15 residues. CDR1 and CDR2 (germline): MNHNY, SVGAGI (reference sequence). CDR3 sequence reads: CASSYGRQWEETQYF. The CDR3 DNA follows: TGTGCCAGCAGTTACGGGCGACAGTGGGAAGAGACCCAGTACTTC.

This clone occurred a few times. This sequence joins TRBV6-1 and TRBJ2-7; maybe TRBD1 (6 bases). V shed 6 bases and J shed 3 bases, with 9 bases lying between them. Germline lookup yields CDR1 MNHNS and CDR2 SASEGT. This CDR3 has 12 residues. CDR3 in DNA: TGTGCCAGCAGACAGGACAGCTACGAGCAGTACTTC. This sequence encodes CASRQDSYEQYF.